These T cell receptor beta chains were read from a single sample in a study of T cells in Graves' hyperthyroidism and ophthalmopathy. TCRdb re-called the multiplex PCR reads with MiXCR, one entry per CDR3 protein. The data show approximately 400,000 distinct CDR3 sequences, approximately 14% seen once. The sample taken for sequencing was blood. The source is a woman aged 60 to 75 with Graves' hyperthyroidism. Each CDR3 is given with its conserved first and last residue. D genes are given only for firm matches. Only some rows state a clone size, as once, few, many or a class for expanded clones.

>TRBV20-1|few|TRBD2|TRBJ2-7
TGCAGTGCCGGGACTAGCGGGAGAGGGGGCCCTCCGGAGCAGTACTTC
CSAGTSGRGGPPEQYF
>TRBV4-2|many|-|TRBJ2-7
TGTGCCAGCAGCCAAGATGGGAGAGCGGCCCACGAGCAGTACTTC
CASSQDGRAAHEQYF
>TRBV5-1|many|-|TRBJ2-7
TGCGCCAGCAGCGCGAGGGAACAGCCTTACGAGCAGTACTTC
CASSAREQPYEQYF
>TRBV5-5|few|TRBD2|TRBJ2-3
TGTGCCAGCAGCATCGGACTAGCGGGACGCACAGATACGCAGTATTTT
CASSIGLAGRTDTQYF
>TRBV29-1|-|-|TRBJ2-3
TGCAGCGTTGAGGTTATAGATACGCAGTATTTT
CSVEVIDTQYF
>TRBV6-1|many|-|TRBJ2-7
TGTGCCAGCAGTGCAGGGGCTCCCCTGCTTTACGAGCAGTACTTC
CASSAGAPLLYEQYF
>TRBV29-1|few|TRBD1|TRBJ1-5
TGCAGCGTACAGGGGTGCCAGCCCCAGCATTTT
CSVQGCQPQHF
>TRBV20-1|-|TRBD1|TRBJ1-5
TGCAGTGCAAGCTCAGGGGGCGGAAGCAATCAGCCCCAGCATTTT
CSASSGGGSNQPQHF
>TRBV19|-|TRBD2|TRBJ2-3
TGTGCCAGTACCCCGGCCCCGACTAGCGCCACAGATACGCAGTATTTT
CASTPAPTSATDTQYF
>TRBV12-3/TRBV12-4|once|TRBD2|TRBJ2-2
TGTGCCAGCAGTTCCCCTGGGGGACTAGCGGGAGCGGACACCGGGGAGCTGTTTTTT
CASSSPGGLAGADTGELFF
>TRBV5-4|few|TRBD2|TRBJ2-3
TGTGCCAGCAGCTTGGCGGGAGGGTCTAGCACAGATACGCAGTATTTT
CASSLAGGSSTDTQYF
>TRBV27|many|-|TRBJ1-5
TGTGCCAGCAGTCCCTTTGAAAGCGGCAATCAGCCCCAGCATTTT
CASSPFESGNQPQHF
>TRBV19|few|TRBD2|TRBJ2-1
TGTGCCAGTAGTTTCAGGACTAGCGGGAATGAGCAGTTCTTC
CASSFRTSGNEQFF
>TRBV4-1|few|-|TRBJ2-3
TGCGCCAGCAGCTCACCCCTTGGACAGAGCACAGATACGCAGTATTTT
CASSSPLGQSTDTQYF
>TRBV18|many|TRBD1|TRBJ2-1
TGTGCCAGCTCACGTTCCGGGACAGGGGGCCCAAATGAGCAGTTCTTC
CASSRSGTGGPNEQFF
>TRBV7-3|many|TRBD2|TRBJ2-3
TGTGCCAGTTCCCCGGGAGGGGCCGGGACAGATACGCAGTATTTT
CASSPGGAGTDTQYF
>TRBV19|-|TRBD1|TRBJ2-7
TGTGCCAGTAGTGCCCGGGACAGAGTCTACGAGCAGTACTTC
CASSARDRVYEQYF
>TRBV19|few|-|TRBJ2-7
TGTGCCAGTAGTCGAAGGGCGGACTTATCCGAGCAGTACTTC
CASSRRADLSEQYF